Shown below are 21 T cell receptor beta chains from a single sample sequenced in a study of identical twins. Each CDR3 protein is one row after TCRdb ran MiXCR on the 5' RACE reads. The sample consists of more than 200,000 distinct CDR3 sequences, roughly 9.4% of them appearing once. Source material: memory (CD45RO+) T cells sorted from blood. Every receptor here comes from a woman under 30 in good health.

V usage is TRBV7-2 and J usage is TRBJ2-1; D is perhaps TRBD2 (6 bases). Trimming pared 3 bases from V and 0 bases from J, leaving 9 bases between. The CDR3 is made up of 15 amino acids. The germline V gene encodes CDR1 SGHTA and CDR2 FQGNSA. The CDR3 spells CASSFGGGSYNEQFF. CDR3 nucleotide sequence: TGTGCCAGCAGCTTCGGGGGTGGCTCCTACAATGAGCAGTTCTTC.

This chain links TRBV20-1 with TRBJ2-3; no reliable D call. Trimming left V 5 bases short and J 6 bases short, with 6 bases between. The germline V gene has CDR1 DFQATT and CDR2 SNEGSKA (reference sequence). The CDR3 is 10 residues long. CDR3 DNA sequence: TGCAGTGCTTCCTTGGATACGCAGTATTTT. Protein product: CSASLDTQYF.

This clonotype was counted many times. The V and J genes are TRBV29-1 and TRBJ1-1, with D perhaps matching TRBD1 (5 bases). This CDR3 contains 15 residues. Trimming took off 4 bases at V and 0 bases at J, with 15 bases between the two ends. The germline CDR1 and CDR2 sequences are SQVTM and ANQGSEA. The CDR3 loop is CSVVGGWGMNTEAFF. The CDR3 bases are TGCAGCGTTGTGGGCGGATGGGGCATGAACACTGAAGCTTTCTTT.

Many counts were recorded for this clonotype. The chain recombines TRBV6-1 with TRBJ2-1, with a tentative D call TRBD2 (6 bases). The CDR3 runs to 13 residues. Between the trimmed V and J ends, which lost 7 bases and 11 bases, there was a span of 18 bases. CDR1 MNHNS and CDR2 SASEGT come from the germline V gene. The CDR3 here is CASKRDGRGKQFF. CDR3 nucleotide sequence: TGTGCCAGCAAGAGGGACGGACGCGGGAAGCAGTTCTTC.

This clonotype has only a few counts. This chain connects TRBV25-1 to TRBJ1-5; D is undetermined. Germline V gene data show CDR1 as MGHDK and CDR2 as SYGVNS. Trimming stripped 2 bases from V and 7 bases from J, with 9 bases between. This CDR3 comprises 13 residues. CDR3 region: CASSEQEGQPQHF. The CDR3 DNA follows: TGTGCCAGCAGTGAACAGGAGGGACAGCCCCAGCATTTT.

This rearrangement joins TRBV2 to TRBJ1-1; D remains ambiguous. Trimming took 4 bases from V and 6 from J, leaving 18 bases between them. CDR1 and CDR2 from the germline V gene are SNHLY and FYNNEI. The CDR3 contains 15 residues. The CDR3 DNA sequence: TGTGCCAGCAGTGTAGGCACGGCGGAACGATCTGAAGCTTTCTTT. Translating gives CASSVGTAERSEAFF.

The V and J genes are TRBV4-1 and TRBJ2-3, with TRBD1 matching 9 bases. Per germline, CDR1 MGHRA and CDR2 YSYEKL. After removal of 4 bases from V and 2 bases from J, the junction contained 10 bases not matched to a gene. The CDR3 contains 17 residues. Here the CDR3 reads CASSPEPGQGSTDTQYF. The DNA for the CDR3 is TGCGCCAGCAGCCCGGAACCGGGACAGGGATCCACAGATACGCAGTATTTT.

This rearrangement joins TRBV9 to TRBJ1-2, with 7 bases matching TRBD1. The CDR3 runs 17 residues. The germline CDR1 and CDR2 sequences are SGDLS and YYNGEE. V was pared by 0 bases and J by 2 bases, with 10 bases of the junction left unmatched. The CDR3 DNA sequence: TGTGCCAGCAGCGTAGGTTGGATCGGGACAGCGAACTATGGCTACACCTTC. Amino acid sequence: CASSVGWIGTANYGYTF.

V gene TRBV3-1 combines with J gene TRBJ2-2; D gene uncertain. Germline V gene sequence: CDR1 LGHDT, CDR2 YNNKEL (reference sequence). V dropped 1 base and J dropped 1 base, with 10 bases sitting between them. This CDR3 contains 16 residues. The CDR3 DNA is TGTGCCAGCAGCCAAGCTACTCGGATGAACACCGGGGAGCTGTTTTTT. Its protein product is CASSQATRMNTGELFF.

The sample holds a few counts of this clonotype. The gene calls are TRBV7-3 and TRBJ2-3, with D possibly called TRBD1 or TRBD2 (5 bases each). Germline loops: CDR1 SGHTA, CDR2 FQGTGA. CDR3 size: 14 residues. V gave up 5 bases and J gave up 7 bases, with 16 bases separating them. The CDR3 bases are TGTGCCAGCAGCCGAGGGGACGCCGGCCATACGCAGTATTTT. Translating it yields CASSRGDAGHTQYF.

There are a few counts of this clonotype. The rearrangement links TRBV20-1 to TRBJ1-1; no clear D. Trimming removed 3 bases at V and 0 bases at J, with 5 bases between. CDR3 length equals 12 residues. Germline values: CDR1 DFQATT, CDR2 SNEGSKA (reference sequence). CDR3: CSASFMNTEAFF. The CDR3 region has the DNA TGCAGTGCTAGTTTTATGAACACTGAAGCTTTCTTT.

This clonotype was observed a few times. V gene TRBV27 combines with J gene TRBJ2-7; 7 nucleotides match TRBD1. The CDR3 is 13 residues long. Unmatched junction bases numbered 2, after V lost 6 bases and J lost 0 bases. Germline loops: CDR1 MNHEY, CDR2 SMNVEV (reference sequence). The chain's CDR3 is CASRRGPSYEQYF. CDR3 bases: TGTGCCAGCAGGAGGGGGCCCTCCTACGAGCAGTACTTC.

The chain employs TRBV3-1 and TRBJ2-3; 10 nucleotides line up with TRBD1. The V segment lost 2 bases and the J segment 4 bases; nucleotides outside the gene matches: 6. The CDR3 contains 16 residues. The germline CDR1 and CDR2 sequences are LGHDT and YNNKEL (reference sequence). The CDR3 region is CASSQYGTGASDTQYF. Here the CDR3 DNA reads TGTGCCAGCAGCCAATACGGGACAGGGGCCTCAGATACGCAGTATTTT.

The rearrangement uses TRBV12-5 and TRBJ1-5; D remains unclear. The ends were cut back, 0 bases at V and 4 bases at J, with 13 bases in the middle. This CDR3 is 16 amino acids long. CDR1 LGHNT and CDR2 FRNRAP come from the germline V gene. DNA of the CDR3: TGTGCTAGTGGTTTGGTACGGTCTGACCGGAATCAGCCCCAGCATTTT. Translating gives CASGLVRSDRNQPQHF.

This clonotype was seen a few times. DNA of the CDR3: TGTGCCAGCAAAAGGCTTCAGGCCACTGAAGCTTTCTTT. It is translated as CASKRLQATEAFF. The rearrangement joins TRBV12-3 or TRBV12-4 to TRBJ1-1; no definite D call. The CDR3 runs 13 residues. V lost 7 bases and J 4 bases, leaving 13 bases between the germline ends.

This clonotype was observed many times. The chain recombines TRBV10-3 with TRBJ2-7; D gene unclear. The CDR3 has 12 residues. Germline CDR1 and CDR2: ENHRY and SYGVKD. Trimming took 4 bases from V and 5 from J, leaving 9 bases between them. This CDR3 is CAISAVRNEQYF. The CDR3 bases are TGTGCCATCAGTGCGGTTAGAAACGAGCAGTACTTC.

The table lists this clonotype with a few counts. The rearrangement joins TRBV5-1 to TRBJ2-4; 8 bases match TRBD1. J lost 9 bases, V lost 4 bases, and 9 bases had no gene match. Germline CDR1 reads SGHRS; CDR2 reads YFSETQ. This CDR3 has 14 residues. CDR3 DNA: TGCGCCAGCAGCCTGGGACAGGATGGAGGCATTCAGTACTTC. This sequence encodes CASSLGQDGGIQYF.

There are many counts of this clonotype. The chain joins TRBV29-1 to TRBJ1-2; TRBD1 agrees at 8 bases. V shed 4 bases, J shed 4 bases, and the junction held 2 bases outside the gene matches. CDR1 is SQVTM and CDR2 is ANQGSEA in the germline V gene. The CDR3 is 12 residues long. CDR3 region: CSVAGTGYGYTF. The CDR3 coding sequence is TGCAGCGTTGCGGGGACAGGCTATGGCTACACCTTC.

Many counts were recorded for this clonotype. The V call is TRBV4-3, the J call TRBJ2-1; D not certain. The CDR3 is 14 amino acids. Germline values: CDR1 LGHNA, CDR2 YSLEER. V lost 0 bases to trimming and J lost 7 bases, with 10 bases between them. The CDR3 protein is CASSQEIRPNEQFF. As DNA, the CDR3 is TGCGCCAGCAGCCAAGAGATTCGTCCGAATGAGCAGTTCTTC.

This clonotype was seen ten or more times. The genes are TRBV5-1 and TRBJ1-2; 9 bases map to TRBD1. CDR3 size: 18 residues. Germline assignment: CDR1 SGHRS and CDR2 YFSETQ. The V gene end was trimmed by 4 bases and the J gene end by 4 bases; junction bases not matched to a gene: 17. In nucleotides, the CDR3 is TGCGCCAGCAGCCGCGACGGGACAGGGTTGGGATGGAGCTATGGCTACACCTTC. Its protein is CASSRDGTGLGWSYGYTF. Full variable domain (missing parts from reference TRBV5-1 and TRBJ1-2): KAGVTQTPRYLIKTRGQQVTLSCSPISGHRSVSWYQQTPGQGLQFLFEYFSETQRNKGNFPGRFSGRQFSNSRSEMNVSTLELGDSALYLCASSRDGTGLGWSYGYTFGSGTRLTVV.

This clonotype occurred many times. The V and J genes are TRBV19 and TRBJ2-2; no definite D call. The V and J ends lost 1 base and 2 bases respectively, with 5 bases between them. The CDR3 spans 14 residues. Germline CDR1 is LNHDA and CDR2 is SQIVND (reference sequence). The CDR3 DNA reads TGTGCCAGTAGTATAGTAGGAAACACCGGGGAGCTGTTTTTT. Protein: CASSIVGNTGELFF. The variable domain in full, with the rest retrieved from reference TRBV19 and TRBJ2-2, is DGGITQSPKYLFRKEGQNVTLSCEQNLNHDAMYWYRQDPGQGLRLIYYSQIVNDFQKGDIAEGYSVSREKKESFPLTVTSAQKNPTAFYLCASSIVGNTGELFFGEGSRLTVL.